Listed here are 20 T cell receptor beta chains from one sample, sequenced in a study of naive and memory T cell subsets (dated by TCRdb to about 2017). Findings and caveats that apply to the study as a whole: A few larger clonotypes were found in naive repertoires, especially CD8, and these larger clonotypes were possibly memory cells re-expressing CD45RA.

No antigen has been assigned to these receptors. The method was UMI-ligation and nested PCR. Instrument used: Illumina MiSeq. The beta constant-region primer was an equimolar mix of two oligonucleotides covering both TRBC1 and TRBC2. Four rounds of PCR, combining the SP2 primer with nested alpha and beta constant-region primers, were used to amplify the ligated cDNA. Using fastp trimming at Q25 and MiXCR clonotype assembly, TCRdb reanalyzed the public sequencing data and kept in-frame beta chains. Rows merge per CDR3 protein into single entries with the most common DNA and genes. This sample gives about 90,000 distinct CDR3 sequences in total; around 11% of them show up just once. Around 0.13% of the sample goes to the ten largest clones. Source material: naive CD4+ T cells from blood. The cell subset or site label of this sample denotes: naive T cells, CD45RA high CD27+. The receptors stem from a human donor in good health.

The chain couples TRBV2 to TRBJ1-1; 9 bases match TRBD1. Looked up from germline, CDR1 is SNHLY and CDR2 is FYNNEI. The CDR3 contains 12 residues. V was pared by 6 bases and J by 5 bases, with 1 base of the junction left unmatched. CDR3 in amino acids: CASRGTGTEAFF. Written as DNA, the CDR3 is TGTGCCAGCAGGGGGACAGGGACTGAAGCTTTCTTT.

This clonotype has only a few counts. The rearrangement uses TRBV7-2 and TRBJ2-1; 7 bases are a match to TRBD1. From germline, CDR1 is SGHTA and CDR2 FQGNSA. V shed 4 bases, J shed 7 bases, and the junction held 10 bases outside the gene matches. The CDR3 is made up of 15 amino acids. This CDR3 is CASSYQGGQTNEQFF. CDR3 DNA sequence: TGTGCCAGCAGCTACCAAGGGGGACAGACTAATGAGCAGTTCTTC.

This clonotype was seen a handful of times. The chain combines TRBV29-1 with TRBJ2-1; D tentatively fits TRBD1 or TRBD2 (5 bases each). The V gene's germline CDR1 is SQVTM and CDR2 ANQGSEA. Trimming shortened V by 5 bases and J by 4 bases, and 12 bases separated the two germline ends. This CDR3 has 13 amino acids. CDR3 residues: CSVKGDRYNEQFF. The CDR3 DNA is TGCAGCGTTAAAGGGGACCGATACAATGAGCAGTTCTTC.

The chain carries TRBV28 and TRBJ2-3; possible D gene TRBD2, 6 bases. CDR1 and CDR2 from the germline V gene are MDHEN and SYDVKM. The CDR3 covers 15 residues. Between the trimmed V and J ends, which lost 8 bases and 2 bases, there was a span of 17 bases. The CDR3 is CASSGADLATDTQYF. DNA of the CDR3: TGTGCCAGCTCGGGAGCGGATCTCGCCACAGATACGCAGTATTTT.

This clonotype has a handful of counts. The genes are TRBV7-2 and TRBJ2-3; TRBD2 agrees at 11 bases. Trimming removed 7 bases from V and 4 bases from J; junction bases left unmatched: 7. Germline assignment: CDR1 SGHTA and CDR2 FQGNSA. The CDR3 is 15 residues long. CDR3: CASNIAGGPADTQYF. CDR3 sequence (DNA): TGTGCCAGCAACATAGCGGGGGGGCCAGCAGATACGCAGTATTTT. The full variable domain, completed using reference TRBV7-2 and TRBJ2-3, is GAGVSQSPSNKVTEKGKDVELRCDPISGHTALYWYRQSLGQGLEFLIYFQGNSAPDKSGLPSDRFSAERTGGSVSTLTIQRTQQEDSAVYLCASNIAGGPADTQYFGPGTRLTVL.

The V and J genes are TRBV12-3 or TRBV12-4 and TRBJ1-2; D ambiguous. There are 13 residues in the CDR3. V was trimmed by 3 bases and J by 7 bases, leaving 12 bases between them. CDR3 sequence reads: CASSLVSSFGYTF. The CDR3 DNA reads TGTGCCAGCAGTTTGGTCAGTTCGTTTGGCTACACCTTC.

In its sample, this clonotype was seen a few times. The chain carries TRBV12-3 or TRBV12-4 and TRBJ1-1; the D gene is possibly TRBD1 (5 bases). CDR3 length equals 14 residues. V was pared by 3 bases and J by 1 base, with 9 bases between. The CDR3 coding sequence is TGTGCCAGCAGTTTGGACACTACGAACACTGAAGCTTTCTTT. It translates to CASSLDTTNTEAFF.

The J gene is TRBJ2-1, the V gene TRBV7-9, with D perhaps TRBD1 (6 bases). This CDR3 has 17 amino acids. V shed 4 bases and J shed 4 bases, with 20 bases lying between them. Germline CDR1 and CDR2: SEHNR and FQNEAQ (reference sequence). CDR3 sequence reads: CASSSVTGKGRYNEQFF. The CDR3 DNA reads as TGTGCCAGCAGCTCCGTAACAGGGAAAGGGAGATACAATGAGCAGTTCTTC. The full variable domain, in which reference TRBV7-9 and TRBJ2-1 provide the parts outside the CDR3, is DTGVSQNPRHKITKRGQNVTFRCDPISEHNRLYWYRQTLGQGPEFLTYFQNEAQLEKSRLLSDRFSAERPKGSFSTLEIQRTEQGDSAMYLCASSSVTGKGRYNEQFFGPGTRLTVL.

This chain joins TRBV7-3 and TRBJ1-6; D gene ambiguous. Germline CDR1 SGHTA, CDR2 FQGTGA. Trimming shortened V by 0 bases and J by 8 bases, and 11 bases separated the two germline ends. CDR3 length equals 15 residues. The CDR3 loop is CASSLTSRGYSPLHF. DNA for the CDR3: TGTGCCAGCAGCTTAACGTCCCGCGGTTATTCACCCCTCCACTTT.

This chain connects TRBV29-1 to TRBJ1-2, with TRBD1 matching over 7 bases. With 6 bases clipped from V and 0 bases from J, the junction kept 7 bases outside the gene matches. This CDR3 comprises 14 residues. Germline V CDR1 and CDR2: SQVTM, ANQGSEA. CDR3 sequence: CSVVRTGANYGYTF. The CDR3 DNA follows: TGCAGCGTAGTACGGACAGGAGCTAACTATGGCTACACCTTC.

This clonotype was counted a few times. The chain is built from TRBV6-6 and TRBJ2-7, with a tentative D call TRBD1 (6 bases). Trimming took off 8 bases at V and 0 bases at J, with 14 bases between the two ends. The CDR3 has 14 residues. The germline V gene encodes CDR1 MNHNY and CDR2 SVGAGI (reference sequence). The CDR3 sequence: CASRPEGVSYEQYF. The CDR3 DNA follows: TGTGCCAGCCGCCCTGAGGGGGTCTCCTACGAGCAGTACTTC.

V and J are TRBV6-2 or TRBV6-3 and TRBJ2-7; 11 nucleotides match TRBD2. Germline CDR1 reads MNHEY; CDR2 reads SVGEGT. J was trimmed by 3 bases and V by 8 bases; bases with no gene match: 3. The CDR3 spans 13 residues. The CDR3 reads CASQGLAVYEQYF. The DNA of the CDR3 is TGTGCCAGCCAGGGACTAGCGGTCTACGAGCAGTACTTC.

The chain employs TRBV7-2 and TRBJ1-2; no firm D call. The germline CDR1 and CDR2 sequences are SGHTA and FQGNSA. Trimming shortened V by 2 bases and J by 1 base, and 8 bases separated the two germline ends. CDR3 size: 14 residues. CDR3 bases: TGTGCCAGCAGCTTAATAGCGAGTAACTATGGCTACACCTTC. The encoded protein is CASSLIASNYGYTF.

This clonotype occurred a few times. CDR3 protein: CSVGGQGPETQYF. In nucleotides, the CDR3 is TGCAGCGTGGGGGGACAGGGGCCGGAGACCCAGTACTTC. This chain joins TRBV29-1 and TRBJ2-5, with 10 positions matching TRBD1. Trimming removed 6 bases from V and 5 bases from J; junction bases left unmatched: 6. Germline V gene lookup returns CDR1 SQVTM and CDR2 ANQGSEA. CDR3 length: 13 amino acids.

The rearrangement uses TRBV5-1 and TRBJ2-1; 10 bases map to TRBD1. V lost 5 bases to trimming and J lost 4 bases; unmatched junction nucleotides: 6. Germline lookup yields CDR1 SGHRS and CDR2 YFSETQ. The CDR3 totals 15 residues. The CDR3 DNA reads TGCGCCAGCAGACCCGGGACAGGGGATTACAATGAGCAGTTCTTC. Protein: CASRPGTGDYNEQFF.

This clonotype was seen only a few times. The chain combines TRBV7-9 with TRBJ1-1, with 7 bases matching TRBD1. V shed 4 bases, J shed 4 bases, and the junction held 9 bases outside the gene matches. Germline CDR1 SEHNR, CDR2 FQNEAQ (reference sequence). This CDR3 is 15 amino acids long. The chain's CDR3 is CASSSRNRGGTEAFF. Here the CDR3 DNA reads TGTGCCAGCAGCTCTAGAAACAGGGGAGGCACTGAAGCTTTCTTT. Full variable domain (rest looked up from reference TRBV7-9 and TRBJ1-1): DTGVSQNPRHKITKRGQNVTFRCDPISEHNRLYWYRQTLGQGPEFLTYFQNEAQLEKSRLLSDRFSAERPKGSFSTLEIQRTEQGDSAMYLCASSSRNRGGTEAFFGQGTRLTVV.

There are a few counts of this clonotype. The chain couples TRBV12-3 or TRBV12-4 to TRBJ1-5; D is ambiguous. This CDR3 region has 12 residues. Trimming cost V 6 bases and J 4 bases, with 7 bases left between them. Here the CDR3 reads CASRRSNQPQHF. CDR3 coding DNA: TGTGCCAGCAGGCGGAGTAATCAGCCCCAGCATTTT.

This clonotype was found many times. The chain carries TRBV12-3 or TRBV12-4 and TRBJ2-1, with D hard to call. V was pared by 1 base and J by 6 bases, with 13 bases between. This CDR3 has 15 amino acids. CDR3 region: CASSLVNSPRNEQFF. The DNA of the CDR3 is TGTGCCAGCAGTTTAGTAAATTCCCCCCGCAATGAGCAGTTCTTC.

The chain links TRBV28 to TRBJ2-7; D call uncertain. CDR3 length equals 12 residues. Between the trimmed V and J ends, which lost 7 bases and 13 bases, there was a span of 20 bases. Germline V gene sequence: CDR1 MDHEN, CDR2 SYDVKM. In nucleotides, the CDR3 is TGTGCCAGCACCCCCGGAGTGCCTTCCTTATACTTC. Its protein is CASTPGVPSLYF.

The chain carries TRBV5-4 and TRBJ2-1; tentative D call: TRBD2 (6 bases). V lost 0 bases and J lost 8, with 9 bases in between. Germline CDR1 is SGHNT and CDR2 is YYREEE (reference sequence). The CDR3 extends over 13 amino acids. The CDR3 DNA is TGTGCCAGCAGCTTGGGCGGGACGTATGAGCAGTTCTTC. It is translated as CASSLGGTYEQFF.